This T cell receptor (beta chain) originates from a study of blood T cell repertoires in COVID-19. In the study overall: Nucleic acid was either cDNA or gDNA, and it came from T cells, B-cell-depleted T cells, or PBMCs.

Participant-reported clinical history was the basis for cohort assignment. In Cohort 3, a recovered donor had either two negative PCRs, clearance, or symptom resolution. Germline V gene lookup returns CDR1 MDHEN and CDR2 SYDVKM. CDR3 size: 17 residues. V lost 2 bases and J lost 5; bases outside the gene matches: 15. Sequencing used immunoSEQ multiplex PCR; TCRdb keeps in-frame clones, though not all of them. This sample has 250,000 to 300,000 clones, with 80% to 95% found just once. The TCR sequence derives from a woman younger than 45 who had recovered from COVID-19. Sample: PBMCs or T cells enriched from blood (not recorded which). The chain joins TRBV28 to TRBJ2-7; 7 nucleotides agree with TRBD2. CDR3 DNA: TGTGCCAGCAGTTTAGGGCGACTAGCAAAGACTGTCGACGAGCAGTACTTC. It translates to CASSLGRLAKTVDEQYF.